This TCR beta chain is drawn from a study of cytomegalovirus exposure and HLA in healthy donors (dated by TCRdb to 2016 to 2017). Looking at the study overall: In an earlier analysis of 550 to 750 of the donors, 276 Gb of sequence data and 90 million to 120 million unique TCR beta sequences from about 179 million T cells were reported. An early release that covered about 600 HLA-typed donors contained approximately 300 gigabases of sequencing data and tens of millions of unique TCR sequences. Of the roughly 400 genotyped donors, around 81% fell in the genetic ancestry cluster associated with self-reported Caucasian donors. The study aimed to test whether signatures of past pathogen exposure could be identified by cataloging public T cell receptors. The study profiled the T cell repertoires of around 700 subjects by immunosequencing and related them to cytomegalovirus serostatus. Along with the roughly 670-subject first cohort, a separate validation cohort of about 110 different subjects was used. To predict cytomegalovirus infection status, the study brought together high-throughput TCR immunosequencing, statistical association of individual TCRs with disease status, and machine learning. To study patterns of TCR occurrence, a later analysis re-analyzed previously published TCR beta repertoires from around 670 donors and added high-resolution HLA genotyping. Rather than drawing on any new phenotypic data, the later analysis identified candidate immune exposures from TCR beta sequences and the way those sequences occurred across donors. To decide whether each TCR beta V gene segment behaved as functional or pseudogenic, an earlier analysis of nearly 600 of the donors relied on high-throughput TCR beta sequencing. Alongside the repertoire data, information on donor age, sex, ethnicity and CMV serostatus was compiled. A later genetic analysis took genome-wide SNP genotypes for about 65% of the 666 donors and used that subset as a discovery cohort. All discovery cohort repertoires had been generated on a single sequencing platform. Both class I and class II loci were covered by HLA typing, at four-digit resolution. The number of donors typed differed by locus, with 629-630 for A, B, C, DRB1 and DQB1, roughly 550 for DQA1, nearly 610 for DPA1, and around 460 for DPB1. Roughly five DR-DQ haplotypes were handled as single units for association and clustering because linkage in the cohort was strong. Across some 400 genotyped donors of the cohort, an average of roughly 200,000 unique TCR beta nucleotide sequences per donor were sequenced, and 15% to 20% of those sequences were non-productive. What the work shows at the level of the full study, not this receptor alone: Because the 87-base-pair reads could not distinguish some IMGT-functional V segments, including TRBV6-2 and TRBV6-3, those segments were excluded. Linkage disequilibrium might explain the correlated functional status among segregating V segments, but an unknown experimental factor could not be ruled out. Immune exposure information for the cohort was limited to CMV serostatus. Cytomegalovirus status was reported to be diagnosed by the classifier with high specificity and sensitivity in both the original and validation cohorts. The authors suggested that the approach could potentially be extended to other disease states and immunological phenotypes. V-gene and J-gene trimming of TCR beta chains was associated with a missense DCLRE1C variant in a later genetic analysis, and the association was replicated in an independent cohort. According to a later analysis, parvovirus B19, influenza, CMV and Epstein-Barr virus appeared linked to several top co-occurrence clusters. A group of highly shared sequence variants was considered likely to be a technical artifact of the sequencing pipeline. While some public TCRs were present in many individuals, most TCR sequences turned up only very rarely across donors. Broadly in line with IMGT annotations, most TCR beta V segments showed up in productive rearrangements about 87% or about 30% of the time in an earlier analysis of around 600 of the donors. Compared with equally common non-associated chains, HLA-associated TCR beta chains in a later analysis were more clonally expanded and had lower generation probabilities. In a later analysis, most CMV-associated TCR beta chains were found to appear HLA-restricted, with HLA associations seemingly driven largely by CMV exposure. In vitro tests confirmed that three of the cytomegalovirus-associated TCR beta chains recognize cytomegalovirus antigens. Because HLA typing was missing for some donors at each locus, association tests included only the typed subset. A further reported finding was that TCR beta sequences accurately predicted the HLA-A and HLA-B alleles for most subjects in the first cohort. The presence/absence analyses assumed that sequencing depth was roughly uniform across donors, and that assumption may not be true. The study gave a list of 150 to 200 TCR beta chains associated with cytomegalovirus. A later analysis found that TCR association rates varied across HLA loci, with DRB1 alleles showing the most associated TCRs and HLA-C alleles the fewest. In this cohort, only TCR beta chains were sequenced, and detectable features were limited by the absence of alpha or paired-chain data. In a later genetic analysis, fewer N-insertions in productive TCRs were reported among donors in an Asian-associated ancestry cluster than the approximately 670-donor mean. In a later analysis, some 18,000 TCR beta sequences were associated with specific HLA alleles at a false discovery rate of 0.05. Strong co-occurrence of HLA alleles, especially DR and DQ, made assigning TCR associations to individual alleles difficult. Because counts were too low, roughly 18 rarely observed V segments, including chromosome 9 orphons, were left out of the earlier analysis of several hundred of the donors.

Preparation of the library involved the immunoSEQ multiplex PCR assay. The multiplex PCR relied on a mix of 60 forward primers for TCR Vbeta segments and 13 reverse primers for TCR Jbeta segments. Amplification of the CDR3 region of rearranged TCR beta genes was performed with a multiplex PCR assay on genomic DNA. Amplified TCR beta libraries were sequenced as 87-base-pair reads on the Illumina HiSeq System. The source study handled its data this way. In a later analysis, tens of millions of unique TCR beta chains were counted across the 650 to 750 repertoires, and approximately 11 million of these chains were shared by at least two donors. Raw reads were error-corrected and collapsed into unique sequences by a nearest-neighbor algorithm in which closely related sequences were merged to remove PCR and sequencing errors. To assign V, D and J gene segments, CDR3 sequences were aligned to IMGT reference sequences. For a sequence to be retained, a match of at least six nucleotides to both a V gene segment and a J gene segment was required. Rearrangements were classified as productive when the CDR3 lacked stop codons and remained in frame with V and J, and all other rearrangements were classified as non-productive. Following IMGT convention, CDR3 was defined as the stretch from the second conserved V-encoded cysteine up to the conserved J-encoded phenylalanine. The earlier analysis of fewer than 700 of the donors excluded sequences that lacked an unambiguous match to a single V gene segment. In an earlier analysis of a few hundred of the donors, V segments were called functional above 56.7% productive rearrangements and were called segregating when the between-donor standard deviation exceeded 5%. To diagnose cytomegalovirus status from the catalog of TCR beta chain sequences, a statistical classification framework was built. In a later analysis, V and J genes were assigned by comparing TCR nucleotide sequences against IMGT/GENE-DB human TR gene sequences. In a later analysis, CDR3 sequences and most-parsimonious VDJ recombination scenarios were assigned using the TCRdist pipeline. In a later analysis, every TCR beta chain was defined by the combination of its CDR3 amino acid sequence and its V-gene family, and reads without a unique V-gene family were dropped. In a later analysis, around 600 highly shared, low-generation-probability nucleotide sequences were removed to address suspected cross-contamination and a sequencing artifact. In a later analysis, a clonal expansion index was calculated for each public chain from normalized within-repertoire ranks of inferred template counts. In a later analysis, generation probabilities were computed with a VDJ recombination model fitted to out-of-frame rearrangements, and the resulting probabilities were checked against IGoR. In a later analysis, hypergeometric tests were used to score TCR-TCR, TCR-HLA and TCR-CMV co-occurrence, with a repertoire-size bias correction applied to TCR pairs. To estimate false discovery rates, a later analysis permuted the HLA or CMV assignments 20 times. A later analysis grouped co-occurring TCRs with DBSCAN, adding TCRdist sequence similarity when clustering within HLA-allele-positive subsets. Repertoires with fewer than 30,000 or more than 120,000 public chains were left out of co-occurrence clustering, as were several repertoires with anomalous nucleotide sharing. Sourced from immuneACCESS, this table was stored by TCRdb with only in-frame sequences that have V and J called. A share of the clones is absent; for the studies checked, an unresolved V gene accounts for under half, and the remainder has no known explanation. V and J calls and clone size follow that table, whereas D and trimming were derived from the DNA. The sample records 160,000 or so clones, 70% to 85% of which are singletons. In total, the top ten clones hold under 7.5% of the sample.

In the case of this clone: Its antigen remains undetermined. One base away there is no much larger clone; base qualities are not given.

There are 15 amino acids in the CDR3, from cysteine to phenylalanine inclusive. Of all the DNA, just the CDR3 is kept, 45 bases in frame from base 1. The germline V gene (reference sequence) supplies CDR1 LNHDA and CDR2 SQIVND. The V end loses 3 bases and the J end loses 3 bases, and a stretch of 12 bases separates them. In total, approximately 700 healthy bone marrow donors made up the cohort. All cohort members were sampled while nominally healthy, although unrecorded immune exposures were likely present. The donor tested CMV seropositive and was one of the 289 seropositive cohort members. A peripheral blood sample was provided by each donor, and peripheral blood mononuclear cells were used for TCR beta sequencing. The Qiagen DNeasy Blood Extraction Kit was used to extract genomic DNA from the blood cell samples.

Here the chain combines TRBV19 and TRBJ1-5; tentative D gene TRBD1, with 6 bases matching. Sample: PBMCs. This TCR was sampled from a man between 50 and 59 years old in good health and CMV-seropositive. The CDR3 region: CASSIHRALNQPQHF. The DNA is TGTGCCAGTAGTATTCACAGGGCCCTCAATCAGCCCCAGCATTTT.